What follows are 4 T cell receptor beta chains derived from one specimen sequenced in a study of T cells in Graves' hyperthyroidism and ophthalmopathy. What was amplified from RNA transcripts were TCR beta CDR3 regions. TCR CDR3 underwent first-round RT-PCR with the HTBI primer set. MiXCR, run by TCRdb on the multiplex PCR reads, gives a single entry per CDR3 protein. Altogether more than 600,000 distinct CDR3 sequences are present, about a sixth being singletons, with the ten largest covering under 10%. The sequenced sample consisted of blood. These receptor sequences come from a man younger than 35 with Graves' hyperthyroidism.

This sequence joins TRBV20-1 and TRBJ2-1; 9 nucleotides align to TRBD2. V shed 6 bases and J 0 bases; nucleotides not matched to a gene: 12. Germline CDR1 and CDR2: DFQATT and SNEGSKA (reference sequence). The CDR3 runs 17 residues. The CDR3 DNA sequence: TGCAGTGCCGTGCAAGGAGCGGGAGGCCCCTCCTACAATGAGCAGTTCTTC. Protein product: CSAVQGAGGPSYNEQFF.

This clonotype has more than one count but fewer than ten. With a much larger clone just one base away, this may be a read error. The CDR3 carries no conserved terminal phenylalanine or tryptophan, so it likely arises from a read error. This rearrangement joins TRBV6-2 or TRBV6-3 to TRBJ2-3, with a weak D call TRBD1 (5 bases). Trimming left V 6 bases short and J 0 bases short, with 10 bases between. The length of the CDR3 is 14 residues. Per the germline V gene, CDR1 is MNHEY and CDR2 is SVGEGT. The CDR3: CASSGHQSTDTQYL. The DNA for the CDR3 is TGTGCCAGCAGCGGACACCAGAGCACAGATACGCAGTATCTT.

This clonotype was seen a handful of times. J is TRBJ1-1 and V is TRBV6-1; no firm D call. Trimming stripped 5 bases from V and 1 base from J, with 8 bases between. The CDR3 has 13 amino acids. Per the germline V gene, CDR1 is MNHNS and CDR2 is SASEGT. CDR3: CASSNKENTEAFF. The CDR3 DNA follows: TGTGCCAGCAGTAATAAGGAGAACACTGAAGCTTTCTTT.

The chain carries TRBV10-3 and TRBJ2-3; D is ambiguous. This CDR3 has 11 amino acids. V lost 3 bases to trimming and J lost 4 bases, with 2 bases between them. Per the germline V gene, CDR1 is ENHRY and CDR2 is SYGVKD. For the CDR3, the DNA is TGTGCCATCAGTGACTCAGATACGCAGTATTTT. This codes for CAISDSDTQYF.